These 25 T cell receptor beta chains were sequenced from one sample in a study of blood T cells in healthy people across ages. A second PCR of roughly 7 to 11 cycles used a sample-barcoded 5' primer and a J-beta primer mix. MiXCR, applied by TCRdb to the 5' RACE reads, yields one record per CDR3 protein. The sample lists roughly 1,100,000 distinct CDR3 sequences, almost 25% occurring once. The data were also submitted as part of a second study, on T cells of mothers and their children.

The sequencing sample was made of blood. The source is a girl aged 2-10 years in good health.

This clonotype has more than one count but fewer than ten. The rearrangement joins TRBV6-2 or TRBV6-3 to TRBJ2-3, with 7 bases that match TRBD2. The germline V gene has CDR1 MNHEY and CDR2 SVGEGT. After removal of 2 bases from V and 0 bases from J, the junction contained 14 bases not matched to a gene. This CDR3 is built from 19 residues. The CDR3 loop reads CASSYAVERLAASTDTQYF. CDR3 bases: TGTGCCAGCAGTTACGCCGTGGAGAGACTAGCCGCCAGCACAGATACGCAGTATTTT.

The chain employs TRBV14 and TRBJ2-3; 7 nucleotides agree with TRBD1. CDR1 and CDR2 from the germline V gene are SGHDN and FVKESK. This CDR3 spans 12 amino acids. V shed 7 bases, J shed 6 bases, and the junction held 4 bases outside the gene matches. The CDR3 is CASNRTGDTQYF. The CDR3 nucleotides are TGTGCCAGCAATCGGACAGGCGATACGCAGTATTTT.

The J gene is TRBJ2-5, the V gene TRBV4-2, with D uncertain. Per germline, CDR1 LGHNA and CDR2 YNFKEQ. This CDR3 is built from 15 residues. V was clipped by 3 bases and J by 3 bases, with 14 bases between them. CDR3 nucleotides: TGTGCCAGCAGCCAGGGGAACGACTGCAAAGAGACCCAGTACTTC. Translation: CASSQGNDCKETQYF.

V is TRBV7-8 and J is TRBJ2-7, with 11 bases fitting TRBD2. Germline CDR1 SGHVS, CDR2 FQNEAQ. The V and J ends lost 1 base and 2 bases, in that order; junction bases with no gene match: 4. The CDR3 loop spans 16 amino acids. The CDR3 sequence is CASSLDGLAGTYEQYF. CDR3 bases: TGTGCCAGCAGCTTAGACGGACTAGCGGGCACCTACGAGCAGTACTTC.

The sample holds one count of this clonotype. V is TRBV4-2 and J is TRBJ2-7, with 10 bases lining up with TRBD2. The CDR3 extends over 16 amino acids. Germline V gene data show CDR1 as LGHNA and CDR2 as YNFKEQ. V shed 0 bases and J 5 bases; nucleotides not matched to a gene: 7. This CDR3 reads CASSQDSGLANNEQYF. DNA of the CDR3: TGTGCCAGCAGCCAAGATTCGGGACTAGCGAACAACGAGCAGTACTTC.

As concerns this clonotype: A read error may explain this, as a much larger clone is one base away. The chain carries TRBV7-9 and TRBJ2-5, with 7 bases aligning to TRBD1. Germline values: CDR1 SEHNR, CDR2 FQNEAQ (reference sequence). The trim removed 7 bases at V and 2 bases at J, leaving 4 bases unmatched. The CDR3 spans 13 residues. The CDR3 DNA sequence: TGTGCCAGCATCAGGACAGGACAAGAGACCCAGTACTTC. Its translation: CASIRTGQETQYF.

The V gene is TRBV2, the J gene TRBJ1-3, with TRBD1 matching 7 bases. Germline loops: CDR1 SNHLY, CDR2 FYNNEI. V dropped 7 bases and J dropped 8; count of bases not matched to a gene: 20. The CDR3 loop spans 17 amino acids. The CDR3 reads CASIIEMGEDRQDTIYF. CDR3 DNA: TGTGCCAGCATTATCGAGATGGGGGAGGACAGGCAGGACACCATATATTTT.

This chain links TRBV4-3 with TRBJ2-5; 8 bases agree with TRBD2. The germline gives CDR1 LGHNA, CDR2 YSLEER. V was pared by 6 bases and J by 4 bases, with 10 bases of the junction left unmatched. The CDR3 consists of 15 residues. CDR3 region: CASSGVLAGVETQYF. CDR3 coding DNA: TGCGCCAGCAGTGGAGTCCTAGCGGGTGTAGAGACCCAGTACTTC.

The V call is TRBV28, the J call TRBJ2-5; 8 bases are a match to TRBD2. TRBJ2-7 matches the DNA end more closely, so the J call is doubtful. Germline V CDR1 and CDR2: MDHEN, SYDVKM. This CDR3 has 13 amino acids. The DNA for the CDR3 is TGTGCCAGCACCCAACGGGGGGGCCTCGAGCAGTACTTC. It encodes CASTQRGGLEQYF.

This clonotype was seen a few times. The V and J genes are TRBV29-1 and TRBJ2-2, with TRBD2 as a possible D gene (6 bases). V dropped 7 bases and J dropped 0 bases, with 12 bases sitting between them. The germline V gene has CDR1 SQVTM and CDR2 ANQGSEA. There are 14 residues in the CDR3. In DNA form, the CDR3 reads TGCAGCGGCTCGGGGGATGCGAACACCGGGGAGCTGTTTTTT. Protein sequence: CSGSGDANTGELFF.

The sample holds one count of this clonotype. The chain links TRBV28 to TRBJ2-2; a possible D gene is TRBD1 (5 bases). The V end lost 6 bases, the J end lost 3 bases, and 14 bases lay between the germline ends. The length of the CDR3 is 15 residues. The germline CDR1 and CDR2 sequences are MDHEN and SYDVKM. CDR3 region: CASSLLRADTGELFF. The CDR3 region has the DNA TGTGCCAGCAGCTTGCTCAGGGCGGACACCGGGGAGCTGTTTTTT.

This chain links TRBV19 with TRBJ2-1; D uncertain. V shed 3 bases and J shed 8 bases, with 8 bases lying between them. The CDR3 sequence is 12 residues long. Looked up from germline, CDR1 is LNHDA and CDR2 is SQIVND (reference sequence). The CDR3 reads CASSIWADEQFF. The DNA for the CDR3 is TGTGCCAGTAGTATTTGGGCCGATGAGCAGTTCTTC.

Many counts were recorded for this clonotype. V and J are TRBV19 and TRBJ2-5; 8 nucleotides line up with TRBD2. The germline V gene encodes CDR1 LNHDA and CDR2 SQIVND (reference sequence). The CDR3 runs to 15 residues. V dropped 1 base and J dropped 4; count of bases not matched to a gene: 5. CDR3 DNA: TGTGCCAGTAGTATAGCGGGAGGGCCGAGAGAGACCCAGTACTTC. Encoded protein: CASSIAGGPRETQYF.

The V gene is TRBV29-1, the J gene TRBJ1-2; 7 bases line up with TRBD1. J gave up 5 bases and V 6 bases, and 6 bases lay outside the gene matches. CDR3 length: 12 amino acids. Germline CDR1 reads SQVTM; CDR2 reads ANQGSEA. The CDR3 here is CSVRTGTYGYTF. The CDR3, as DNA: TGCAGCGTACGGACAGGAACGTATGGCTACACCTTC.

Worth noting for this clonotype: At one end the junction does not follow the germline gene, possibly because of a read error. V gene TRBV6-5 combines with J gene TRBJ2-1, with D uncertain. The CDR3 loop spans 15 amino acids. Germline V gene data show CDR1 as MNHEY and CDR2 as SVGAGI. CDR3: CASRKRASSSNEQFF. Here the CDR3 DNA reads TGTGCCAGCAGAAAACGGGCCTCCTCCTCCAATGAGCAGTTCTTC.

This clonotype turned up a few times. CDR3 sequence (DNA): TGCGCCAGCAGCCAAGCGAGTTTTGATTGGGGCCTGTTTTTT. The encoded protein is CASSQASFDWGLFF. This chain joins TRBV4-3 and TRBJ1-4, with a possible D match to TRBD1 (5 bases). The V and J ends lost 1 base and 14 bases respectively, with 17 bases between them. The CDR3 runs 14 residues. The germline CDR1 and CDR2 sequences are LGHNA and YSLEER.

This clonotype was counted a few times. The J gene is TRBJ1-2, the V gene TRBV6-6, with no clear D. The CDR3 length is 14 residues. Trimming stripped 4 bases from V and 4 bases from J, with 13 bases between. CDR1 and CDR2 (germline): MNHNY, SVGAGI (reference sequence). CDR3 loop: CASSSARGGYGYTF. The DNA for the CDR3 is TGTGCCAGCAGTTCAGCCCGAGGCGGCTATGGCTACACCTTC.

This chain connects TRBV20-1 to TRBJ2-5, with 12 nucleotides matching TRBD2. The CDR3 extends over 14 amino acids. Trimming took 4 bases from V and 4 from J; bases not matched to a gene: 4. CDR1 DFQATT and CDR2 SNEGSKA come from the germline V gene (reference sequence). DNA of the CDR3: TGCAGTGCTACTAGCGGGAGGGTTTTAGAGACCCAGTACTTC. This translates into CSATSGRVLETQYF.

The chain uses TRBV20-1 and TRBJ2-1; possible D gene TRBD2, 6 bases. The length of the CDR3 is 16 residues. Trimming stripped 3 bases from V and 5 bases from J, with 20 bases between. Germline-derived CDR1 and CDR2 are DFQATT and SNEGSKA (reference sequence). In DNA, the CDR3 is TGCAGTGCTAGGGTCGGGGGACGGGGCAAAAACAATGAGCAGTTCTTC. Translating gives CSARVGGRGKNNEQFF.

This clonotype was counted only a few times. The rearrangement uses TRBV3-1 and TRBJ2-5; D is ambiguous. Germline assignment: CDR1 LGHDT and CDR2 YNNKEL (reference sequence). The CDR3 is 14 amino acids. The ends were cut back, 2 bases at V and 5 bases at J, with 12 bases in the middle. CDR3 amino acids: CASSQTLNGETQYF. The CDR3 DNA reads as TGTGCCAGCAGCCAAACCCTTAATGGGGAGACCCAGTACTTC.

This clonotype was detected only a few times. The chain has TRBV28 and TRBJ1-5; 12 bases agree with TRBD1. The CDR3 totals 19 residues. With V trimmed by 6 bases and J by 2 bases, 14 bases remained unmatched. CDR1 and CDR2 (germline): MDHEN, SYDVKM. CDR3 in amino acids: CASRPGTGGAGGRNQPQHF. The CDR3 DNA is TGTGCCAGCAGACCCGGGACAGGGGGCGCAGGGGGTCGCAATCAGCCCCAGCATTTT.

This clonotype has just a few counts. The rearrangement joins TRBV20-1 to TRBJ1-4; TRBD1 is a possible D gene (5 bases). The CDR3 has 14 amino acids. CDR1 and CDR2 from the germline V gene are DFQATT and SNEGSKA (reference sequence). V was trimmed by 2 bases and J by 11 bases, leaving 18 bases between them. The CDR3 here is CSARSVGVTGKLFF. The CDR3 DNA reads TGCAGTGCTAGATCTGTGGGGGTTACCGGTAAACTGTTTTTT.

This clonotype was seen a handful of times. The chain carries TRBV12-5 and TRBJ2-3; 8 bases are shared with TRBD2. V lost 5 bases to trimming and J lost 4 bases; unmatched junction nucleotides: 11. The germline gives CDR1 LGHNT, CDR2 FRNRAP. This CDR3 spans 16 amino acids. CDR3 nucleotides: TGTGCTAGTGGTCCCGGTCCGGGAGGGCCTGCAGATACGCAGTATTTT. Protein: CASGPGPGGPADTQYF.

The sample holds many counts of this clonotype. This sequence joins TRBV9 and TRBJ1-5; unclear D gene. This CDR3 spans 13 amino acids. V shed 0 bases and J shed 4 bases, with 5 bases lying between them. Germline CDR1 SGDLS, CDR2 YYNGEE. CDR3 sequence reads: CASSVGRNQPQHF. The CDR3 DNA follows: TGTGCCAGCAGCGTAGGCAGAAATCAGCCCCAGCATTTT.

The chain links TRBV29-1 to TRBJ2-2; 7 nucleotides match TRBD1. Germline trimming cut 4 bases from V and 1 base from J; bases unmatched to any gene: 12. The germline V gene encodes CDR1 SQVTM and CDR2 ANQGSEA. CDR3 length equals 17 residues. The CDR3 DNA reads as TGCAGCGTTGGGGGAAAGGTCGGGACAGTGAACACCGGGGAGCTGTTTTTT. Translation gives CSVGGKVGTVNTGELFF.